The next 10 T cell receptor beta chains were all read from a single sample in a study of a mutant IDH1 vaccine in newly diagnosed glioma. Time point defined: week 23, last vaccination. Mutant IDH1 20-mer peptide, at 300 ug, made up each vaccine dose, with topical imiquimod. Their specific antigens are unknown. TCRdb's copy holds only in-frame clones and misses some; the assay was immunoSEQ multiplex PCR. In the table there are 60,000 or so clones, about 85% of which are singletons. Material: PBMCs, obtained from a glioma patient whose treatment included an IDH1 peptide vaccine. The receptors come from a man aged 25-45 years with glioma.

The genes are TRBV27 and TRBJ1-1; no clear D. The V and J ends lost 3 bases and 1 base respectively, with 9 bases between them. The CDR3 is 14 amino acids. Germline CDR1 MNHEY, CDR2 SMNVEV (reference sequence). The CDR3 region has the DNA TGTGCCAGCAGTTTGGGAGGGCGGAACACTGAAGCTTTCTTT. Translating gives CASSLGGRNTEAFF.

CDR3 sequence: CASSGSRDLNTEAFF. DNA of the CDR3: TGTGCCAGCAGCGGAAGCCGGGACTTGAACACTGAAGCTTTCTTT. The rearrangement uses TRBV4-2 and TRBJ1-1; D possibly corresponds to TRBD1 (5 bases). This CDR3 spans 15 amino acids. In germline, CDR1 is LGHNA, CDR2 YNFKEQ. The V gene lost 5 bases and the J gene lost 0 bases, with 13 bases spanning the gap.

This chain connects TRBV29-1 to TRBJ1-2, with 7 positions matching TRBD1. The V gene end was trimmed by 2 bases and the J gene end by 4 bases; junction bases not matched to a gene: 7. The CDR3 is 14 residues long. The germline gives CDR1 SQVTM, CDR2 ANQGSEA. DNA for the CDR3: TGCAGCGTTGAACCCGGACAGGAAATCTATGGCTACACCTTC. Translated, it gives CSVEPGQEIYGYTF. Variable domain in full (rest from reference TRBV29-1 and TRBJ1-2): SAVISQKPSRDICQRGTSLTIQCQVDSQVTMMFWYRQQPGQSLTLIATANQGSEATYESGFVIDKFPISRPNLTFSTLTVSNMSPEDSSIYLCSVEPGQEIYGYTFGSGTRLTVV.

To note about this clone: One end of the junction varies from germline; a read error may be responsible. The rearrangement joins TRBV5-1 to TRBJ1-1; D is undetermined. The CDR3 sequence is 11 residues long. Per germline, CDR1 SGHRS and CDR2 YFSETQ. The CDR3 nucleotides read TGCGCCAGCACCTTGGGAAGTGAAGCTTTCTTT. Its protein is CASTLGSEAFF.

This clone was recorded only once. The chain carries TRBV18 and TRBJ1-5, with D tentatively TRBD1 (5 bases). From germline, CDR1 is KGHSH and CDR2 LQKENI. The CDR3 totals 16 residues. Trimming took off 9 bases at V and 3 bases at J, with 21 bases between the two ends. The CDR3 sequence: CASSNSIGQINQPQHF. The DNA for the CDR3 is TGTGCCAGTTCCAACTCTATCGGACAAATCAATCAGCCCCAGCATTTT.

This chain connects TRBV7-9 to TRBJ2-7, with 10 bases matching TRBD1. CDR1 and CDR2 (germline): SEHNR, FQNEAQ (reference sequence). The V segment lost 3 bases and the J segment 0 bases; nucleotides outside the gene matches: 2. CDR3 length: 15 residues. The CDR3, as DNA: TGTGCCAGCAGCTTTGGGGACAGGGGCTCCTACGAGCAGTACTTC. Protein product: CASSFGDRGSYEQYF. The full variable domain, its missing parts supplied by reference TRBV7-9 and TRBJ2-7, is DTGVSQNPRHKITKRGQNVTFRCDPISEHNRLYWYRQTLGQGPEFLTYFQNEAQLEKSRLLSDRFSAERPKGSFSTLEIQRTEQGDSAMYLCASSFGDRGSYEQYFGPGTRLTVT.

This rearrangement joins TRBV19 to TRBJ2-5; tentative D call: TRBD2 (6 bases). V dropped 4 bases and J dropped 7 bases, with 16 bases sitting between them. The CDR3 loop spans 14 amino acids. CDR1 is LNHDA and CDR2 is SQIVND in the germline V gene (reference sequence). For the CDR3, the DNA is TGTGCCAGTAGTACCCTCGGGACTGGAAGGACCCAGTACTTC. Protein: CASSTLGTGRTQYF.

A single count supports this clone. This sequence joins TRBV5-4 and TRBJ1-6; D is undetermined. Germline lookup yields CDR1 SGHNT and CDR2 YYREEE (reference sequence). V lost 1 base and J lost 8, with 19 bases in between. This CDR3 contains 17 residues. The CDR3 coding sequence is TGTGCCAGCAGCTTGCGTAGCCCCAGTTCCAGAGATTCACCCCTCCACTTT. Protein: CASSLRSPSSRDSPLHF. Variable domain in full (rest from reference TRBV5-4 and TRBJ1-6): ETGVTQSPTHLIKTRGQQVTLRCSSQSGHNTVSWYQQALGQGPQFIFQYYREEENGRGNFPPRFSGLQFPNYSSELNVNALELDDSALYLCASSLRSPSSRDSPLHFGNGTRLTVT.

The chain carries TRBV27 and TRBJ2-7; D may be TRBD2 (7 bases). This CDR3 contains 18 residues. Germline V gene data show CDR1 as MNHEY and CDR2 as SMNVEV (reference sequence). V was clipped by 3 bases and J by 2 bases, with 23 bases between them. The CDR3 is CASSFRRPAGAITYEQYF. The CDR3 DNA reads as TGTGCCAGCAGTTTCCGGAGGCCCGCGGGGGCGATTACCTACGAGCAGTACTTC.

The V and J genes are TRBV29-1 and TRBJ1-2, with a tentative D call TRBD1 (6 bases). Germline CDR1 reads SQVTM; CDR2 reads ANQGSEA. Trimming removed 7 bases at V and 3 bases at J, with 18 bases between. The CDR3 spans 14 residues. CDR3 bases: TGCAGCGGGGGGTTCAGGGACAACGACTATGGCTACACCTTC. As protein: CSGGFRDNDYGYTF.